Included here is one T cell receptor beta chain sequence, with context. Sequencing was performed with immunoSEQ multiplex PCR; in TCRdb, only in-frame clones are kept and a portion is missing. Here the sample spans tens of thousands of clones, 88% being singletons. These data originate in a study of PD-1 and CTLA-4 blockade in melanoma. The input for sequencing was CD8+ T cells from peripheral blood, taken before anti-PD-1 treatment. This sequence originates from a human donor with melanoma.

The CDR3 loop is CASSLFQSGANVLTF. The DNA for the CDR3 is TGTGCCAGCAGTCTTTTTCAGTCTGGGGCCAACGTCCTGACTTTC. This chain joins TRBV28 and TRBJ2-6; no firm D call. CDR1 is MDHEN and CDR2 is SYDVKM in the germline V gene. V lost 5 bases and J lost 1, with 9 bases in between. CDR3 length: 15 residues.